Below are 30 T cell receptor beta chains sequenced from a single sample in a study of CD8 T cells in ankylosing spondylitis. TCRdb processed the 5' RACE reads anew with MiXCR; each CDR3 protein has one entry. This table has 230,000 or so distinct CDR3 sequences, more than 20% appearing once. The sample was blood, either unsorted or a sorted T cell fraction (not recorded which). These receptors were collected from a male donor with ankylosing spondylitis or in good health (not recorded which).

The chain combines TRBV15 with TRBJ2-4; D may correspond to TRBD1 or TRBD2 (5 bases each). Trimming left V 5 bases short and J 1 base short, with 15 bases between. Germline V gives CDR1 LNHNV, CDR2 YYDKDF (reference sequence). This CDR3 comprises 16 residues. CDR3 in amino acids: CATSPGLPGAKNIQYF. DNA for the CDR3: TGTGCCACCAGCCCGGGGCTCCCCGGGGCCAAAAACATTCAGTACTTC.

The chain is built from TRBV20-1 and TRBJ2-1, with D perhaps matching TRBD1 or TRBD2 (5 bases each). The germline V and J ends were trimmed by 3 bases and 7 bases, with 16 bases remaining between them. Germline assignment: CDR1 DFQATT and CDR2 SNEGSKA (reference sequence). The CDR3 spans 14 residues. CDR3 residues: CSASKEGIGNEQFF. CDR3 bases: TGCAGTGCTAGCAAAGAGGGGATTGGGAATGAGCAGTTCTTC.

This clonotype was seen at least ten times. The chain is built from TRBV12-3 or TRBV12-4 and TRBJ1-6; D is unclear. With 4 bases removed from V and 7 bases from J, the gap between germline ends came to 5 bases. The CDR3 is 12 amino acids. The CDR3 sequence is CASSSANSPLHF. CDR3 sequence (DNA): TGTGCCAGCAGTTCCGCAAATTCACCCCTCCACTTT.

The chain links TRBV29-1 to TRBJ2-3; TRBD1 is a possible D gene (6 bases). This CDR3 contains 14 residues. Trimming cost V 4 bases and J 3 bases, with 14 bases left between them. Per germline, CDR1 SQVTM and CDR2 ANQGSEA. CDR3 residues: CSVVQQGLTDTQYF. For the CDR3, the DNA is TGCAGCGTTGTTCAGCAGGGGTTGACAGATACGCAGTATTTT.

This rearrangement joins TRBV12-3 or TRBV12-4 to TRBJ2-1, with 8 positions matching TRBD2. This CDR3 comprises 16 residues. The V gene end was trimmed by 7 bases and the J gene end by 9 bases; junction bases not matched to a gene: 17. CDR3: CASTLAFSGGAAEQFF. Written as DNA, the CDR3 is TGTGCCAGCACCCTGGCCTTCTCCGGGGGGGCGGCTGAGCAGTTCTTC.

J is TRBJ1-2 and V is TRBV20-1; D not certain. From germline, CDR1 is DFQATT and CDR2 SNEGSKA (reference sequence). V lost 3 bases to trimming and J lost 4 bases, with 6 bases between them. CDR3 length: 11 amino acids. CDR3 sequence: CSASVSYGYTF. The CDR3 region has the DNA TGCAGTGCTAGTGTTTCCTATGGCTACACCTTC.

This clonotype was counted ten times or more. This rearrangement joins TRBV7-7 to TRBJ2-3; 7 bases align to TRBD1. The CDR3 is 14 residues long. Trimming removed 5 bases from V and 6 bases from J; junction bases left unmatched: 8. Per the germline V gene, CDR1 is SSHAT and CDR2 is FNYEAQ (reference sequence). CDR3 amino acids: CASSPGQAADTQYF. The CDR3 DNA reads TGTGCCAGCAGCCCAGGACAGGCCGCGGATACGCAGTATTTT.

This clonotype was seen many times. The chain recombines TRBV12-3 or TRBV12-4 with TRBJ1-1; 10 positions match TRBD1. Losses at the gene ends were 4 bases for V and 3 bases for J; bases not matched to a gene: 5. This CDR3 contains 15 residues. For the CDR3, the DNA is TGTGCCAGCAGTTCCGGGACAGGGGCCTACACTGAAGCTTTCTTT. This encodes CASSSGTGAYTEAFF.

The table lists this clonotype with a few counts. The CDR3 DNA is TGTGCCAGCGCACTCAGGGGGGCGAGCTATGGCTACACCTTC. Its translation is CASALRGASYGYTF. This chain uses TRBV6-1 with TRBJ1-2; 7 bases map to TRBD1. Germline CDR1 MNHNS, CDR2 SASEGT. The CDR3 loop spans 14 amino acids. J was trimmed by 4 bases and V by 8 bases; bases with no gene match: 10.

This clonotype was seen repeatedly, ten times or more. The chain has TRBV20-1 and TRBJ2-7; D is perhaps TRBD1 (5 bases). Per the germline V gene, CDR1 is DFQATT and CDR2 is SNEGSKA (reference sequence). The CDR3 totals 14 residues. The V end was cut by 6 bases, the J end by 3 bases, with 18 bases between. The CDR3 DNA reads as TGCAGTGCCCGGTGGGCAGGGCGATACTACGAGCAGTACTTC. Translated: CSARWAGRYYEQYF.

The sample holds a few counts of this clonotype. The chain carries TRBV10-3 and TRBJ2-1; 7 bases match TRBD1. Trimming removed 5 bases from V and 7 bases from J; junction bases left unmatched: 8. CDR3 size: 14 residues. Per the germline V gene, CDR1 is ENHRY and CDR2 is SYGVKD. This chain's CDR3 is CAISPGQVGNEQFF. CDR3 DNA sequence: TGTGCCATCAGTCCCGGACAGGTGGGGAATGAGCAGTTCTTC.

This clonotype has more than one count but fewer than ten. The CDR3 loop reads CASSQEIGLAGNTGELFF. CDR3 nucleotide sequence: TGTGCCAGCAGCCAAGAAATTGGACTAGCGGGGAACACCGGGGAGCTGTTTTTT. The V call is TRBV4-2, the J call TRBJ2-2, with TRBD2 matching 11 bases. V shed 0 bases, J shed 1 base, and the junction held 4 bases outside the gene matches. The CDR3 consists of 18 residues. CDR1 is LGHNA, CDR2 YNFKEQ, per germline.

The chain joins TRBV9 to TRBJ2-1, with a tentative D call TRBD2 (6 bases). The length of the CDR3 is 15 residues. The germline gives CDR1 SGDLS, CDR2 YYNGEE. Deletions cut 4 bases from V and 0 bases from J, with 11 bases between. This chain's CDR3 is CASSPRGNSYNEQFF. CDR3 DNA sequence: TGTGCCAGCAGCCCCCGGGGGAACTCCTACAATGAGCAGTTCTTC.

This clonotype was picked up a small number of times. In nucleotides, the CDR3 is TGTGCCATCTCGGACTCGCCGGGAGAGACCCAGTACTTC. Its protein product is CAISDSPGETQYF. J is TRBJ2-5 and V is TRBV10-3, with D perhaps TRBD2 (5 bases). The CDR3 is 13 residues long. Trimming removed 8 bases from V and 4 bases from J, with 14 bases in between. Germline-derived CDR1 and CDR2 are ENHRY and SYGVKD.

This clonotype was observed a few times. V gene TRBV20-1 combines with J gene TRBJ2-7, with a weak D call TRBD2 (5 bases). Trimming cost V 0 bases and J 6 bases, with 12 bases left between them. Germline lookup yields CDR1 DFQATT and CDR2 SNEGSKA (reference sequence). CDR3 length: 13 amino acids. CDR3 in DNA: TGCAGTGCTAGAGACCCCCGGAGGTTCGAGCAGTACTTC. Translated: CSARDPRRFEQYF.

The chain joins TRBV5-1 to TRBJ2-6; D could derive from TRBD1 or TRBD2 (6 bases each). The CDR3 spans 15 residues. The V end lost 4 bases, the J end lost 2 bases, and 10 bases lay between the germline ends. Germline V gene sequence: CDR1 SGHRS, CDR2 YFSETQ. CDR3 nucleotides: TGCGCCAGCAGCGAGGAGGGGGCTGGGGCCAACGTCCTGACTTTC. Amino acids: CASSEEGAGANVLTF.

The V call is TRBV6-1, the J call TRBJ2-1; D possibly matches TRBD1 or TRBD2 (5 bases each). CDR3 length equals 13 residues. The germline CDR1 and CDR2 sequences are MNHNS and SASEGT. V gave up 9 bases and J gave up 8 bases, with 17 bases separating them. The CDR3 loop reads CASRGHLGDEQFF. The CDR3 nucleotides read TGTGCCAGTAGGGGCCATTTGGGGGATGAGCAGTTCTTC.

This clonotype appeared many times. The chain is built from TRBV20-1 and TRBJ1-4, with D tentatively TRBD1 (5 bases). Germline CDR1 reads DFQATT; CDR2 reads SNEGSKA (reference sequence). This CDR3 contains 15 residues. The germline V and J ends were trimmed by 6 bases and 0 bases, with 14 bases remaining between them. Here the CDR3 reads CSARSGGPTNEKLFF. The DNA of the CDR3 is TGCAGTGCCAGGAGTGGGGGACCAACTAATGAAAAACTGTTTTTT.

This clonotype turned up a few times. The chain joins TRBV10-3 to TRBJ2-1; D gene uncertain. The CDR3 is 16 residues long. Per germline, CDR1 ENHRY and CDR2 SYGVKD. The ends were cut back, 4 bases at V and 7 bases at J, with 20 bases in the middle. CDR3 sequence reads: CAISVRPTGASNEQFF. Here the CDR3 DNA reads TGTGCCATCAGTGTTCGTCCTACCGGAGCCAGTAATGAGCAGTTCTTC.

This clonotype was picked up many times. The genes are TRBV12-3 or TRBV12-4 and TRBJ2-3; possible D gene TRBD1, 6 bases. Trimming took off 6 bases at V and 5 bases at J, with 6 bases between the two ends. This CDR3 region has 11 residues. The CDR3 nucleotides read TGTGCCAGCAGACAGGGAGATACGCAGTATTTT. Amino acids: CASRQGDTQYF.

This clonotype was seen repeatedly, ten times or more. This chain joins TRBV20-1 and TRBJ2-1; 10 nucleotides align to TRBD2. CDR1 and CDR2 from the germline V gene are DFQATT and SNEGSKA (reference sequence). V lost 3 bases, J lost 5 bases, and 10 bases stayed unmatched. This CDR3 spans 16 amino acids. The CDR3 reads CSASAPRAGGNNEQFF. The CDR3 bases are TGCAGTGCTAGTGCCCCCCGAGCGGGGGGGAACAATGAGCAGTTCTTC.

This clonotype was observed a single time. The chain links TRBV20-1 to TRBJ1-4; D is perhaps TRBD1 (5 bases). Trimming pared 4 bases from V and 6 bases from J, leaving 12 bases between. The V gene's germline CDR1 is DFQATT and CDR2 SNEGSKA (reference sequence). The CDR3 is made up of 13 amino acids. The CDR3 sequence is CSAKRPGDEKLFF. In nucleotides, the CDR3 is TGCAGTGCTAAGAGGCCGGGGGATGAAAAACTGTTTTTT.

This clonotype was recorded at least ten times. V is TRBV20-1 and J is TRBJ2-5; 11 bases fit TRBD2. J gave up 4 bases and V 5 bases, and 3 bases lay outside the gene matches. Germline values: CDR1 DFQATT, CDR2 SNEGSKA (reference sequence). The CDR3 length is 13 residues. This chain's CDR3 is CSAETSGGETQYF. The DNA for the CDR3 is TGCAGTGCTGAAACTAGCGGGGGAGAGACCCAGTACTTC.

The V and J genes are TRBV5-1 and TRBJ2-3, with 9 bases lining up with TRBD2. CDR1 and CDR2 from the germline V gene are SGHRS and YFSETQ. The J segment lost 2 bases and the V segment lost 3 bases, leaving 7 bases of the junction unmatched. The CDR3 has 16 amino acids. CDR3 sequence reads: CASSSWTSETTDTQYF. The CDR3 DNA reads as TGCGCCAGCAGCTCCTGGACTAGCGAGACCACAGATACGCAGTATTTT.

This clonotype was counted many times. The rearrangement uses TRBV2 and TRBJ2-3; 10 nucleotides align to TRBD2. CDR3 length equals 16 residues. The J segment lost 3 bases and the V segment lost 9 bases, leaving 12 bases of the junction unmatched. Germline CDR1 is SNHLY and CDR2 is FYNNEI. CDR3 amino acids: CARRAGTSAITDTQYF. CDR3 DNA sequence: TGTGCCAGAAGGGCCGGGACTAGCGCTATTACAGATACGCAGTATTTT.

The V and J genes are TRBV12-3 or TRBV12-4 and TRBJ1-5; D gene unclear. The CDR3 contains 14 residues. V was cut by 3 bases and J by 5 bases, with 11 bases left in between. CDR3 loop: CASSFDLTYQPQHF. The DNA of the CDR3 is TGTGCCAGCAGTTTCGACCTTACTTATCAGCCCCAGCATTTT.

The chain employs TRBV7-9 and TRBJ1-2; no reliable D call. V lost 1 base and J lost 0, with 6 bases in between. This CDR3 has 14 amino acids. In germline, CDR1 is SEHNR, CDR2 FQNEAQ (reference sequence). CDR3 DNA sequence: TGTGCCAGCAGCTTAGGACGGGCTAACTATGGCTACACCTTC. Protein sequence: CASSLGRANYGYTF.

The rearrangement links TRBV9 to TRBJ2-7; possibly TRBD2 for D (5 bases). Per the germline V gene, CDR1 is SGDLS and CDR2 is YYNGEE. The germline V and J ends were trimmed by 3 bases and 6 bases, with 22 bases remaining between them. The CDR3 has 16 residues. CDR3 nucleotides: TGTGCCAGCAGCGGTCCATTGGACGGCGGTCTAGCCGAGCAGTACTTC. Its protein is CASSGPLDGGLAEQYF. Combining the CDR3 with reference TRBV9 and TRBJ2-7 gives the whole variable domain DSGVTQTPKHLITATGQRVTLRCSPRSGDLSVYWYQQSLDQGLQFLIQYYNGEERAKGNILERFSAQQFPDLHSELNLSSLELGDSALYFCASSGPLDGGLAEQYFGPGTRLTVT.

The V and J genes are TRBV15 and TRBJ2-5; no clear D. Trimming took 0 bases from V and 4 from J, leaving 9 bases between them. The CDR3 consists of 14 residues. Germline CDR1 reads LNHNV; CDR2 reads YYDKDF (reference sequence). The chain's CDR3 is CATSRERNRETQYF. The CDR3 nucleotides read TGTGCCACCAGCAGAGAGAGGAATCGAGAGACCCAGTACTTC.

This clonotype was seen ten or more times. Written as DNA, the CDR3 is TGTGCCAGCAGTCAATTCGGGACAAACACAGATACGCAGTATTTT. Residues: CASSQFGTNTDTQYF. This rearrangement joins TRBV7-9 to TRBJ2-3; D possibly corresponds to TRBD1 (6 bases). V was clipped by 6 bases and J by 2 bases, with 15 bases between them. This CDR3 contains 15 residues. Germline CDR1 reads SEHNR; CDR2 reads FQNEAQ (reference sequence).